The rows below give T cell receptor beta chains drawn from one sample of a study of cytomegalovirus exposure and HLA in healthy donors. TCRdb's copy holds only in-frame clones and misses some; the assay was immunoSEQ multiplex PCR. Its listing shows under 200,000 clones. Source material: PBMCs. All receptors come from a man in his thirties or forties in good health and CMV-seronegative. The CDR3 runs from the conserved cysteine through the conserved F or W. Each record gives: CDR3 length, clone size, V gene, J gene, D gene, CDR3 DNA, CDR3 protein. D genes are given only for firm matches. Size tells how often a clone was seen (once, few, many) or the class of an expanded clone, and some rows leave it out.

cdr3_length: 16; clone_size: -; v_call: TRBV5-1; j_call: TRBJ2-3; d_call: TRBD2; cdr3_nt: TGCGCCAGCAGCTTGGCCCAGCGGGGGGGCACAGATACGCAGTATTTT; cdr3_aa: CASSLAQRGGTDTQYF
cdr3_length: 14; clone_size: medium-sized; v_call: TRBV2; j_call: TRBJ1-4; d_call: TRBD1; cdr3_nt: TGTGCCAGCAGTCCACGACAGGGGAATGAAAAACTGTTTTTT; cdr3_aa: CASSPRQGNEKLFF
cdr3_length: 12; clone_size: -; v_call: TRBV2; j_call: TRBJ1-5; d_call: -; cdr3_nt: TGTGCCAGCAGTGAGTCTAATCAGCCCCAGCATTTT; cdr3_aa: CASSESNQPQHF
cdr3_length: 15; clone_size: -; v_call: TRBV6-6; j_call: TRBJ2-1; d_call: TRBD2; cdr3_nt: TGTGCCAGCAGTTACAGACTAGCGGGAGCGGGGGAGCAGTTCTTC; cdr3_aa: CASSYRLAGAGEQFF
cdr3_length: 14; clone_size: -; v_call: TRBV10-1; j_call: TRBJ1-3; d_call: -; cdr3_nt: TGCGCCAGCAGCCAGGGGTTTTCTGGAAACACCATATATTTT; cdr3_aa: CASSQGFSGNTIYF
cdr3_length: 14; clone_size: -; v_call: TRBV5-1; j_call: TRBJ2-7; d_call: -; cdr3_nt: TGCGCCAGCAGCTTAGTCGGGGATTCGTACGAGCAGTACTTC; cdr3_aa: CASSLVGDSYEQYF
cdr3_length: 16; clone_size: -; v_call: TRBV30; j_call: TRBJ2-3; d_call: TRBD1; cdr3_nt: TGTGCCTGGAGTGTAGGGACAGGGGGGGGCACAGATACGCAGTATTTT; cdr3_aa: CAWSVGTGGGTDTQYF
cdr3_length: 18; clone_size: -; v_call: TRBV18; j_call: TRBJ2-6; d_call: TRBD1; cdr3_nt: TGTGCCAGCTCATCACGGAGATCACAGGGGCATGGGGCCAACGTCCTGACTTTC; cdr3_aa: CASSSRRSQGHGANVLTF
cdr3_length: 12; clone_size: -; v_call: TRBV19; j_call: TRBJ2-1; d_call: -; cdr3_nt: TGTGCCAGTAGTATAGATCGCGAAGAGCAGTTCTTC; cdr3_aa: CASSIDREEQFF
cdr3_length: 17; clone_size: -; v_call: TRBV7-9; j_call: TRBJ1-1; d_call: -; cdr3_nt: TGTGCCAGCAGCTTAGGCGGGGCCTCGACCTTGAACACTGAAGCTTTCTTT; cdr3_aa: CASSLGGASTLNTEAFF
cdr3_length: 15; clone_size: -; v_call: TRBV5-5; j_call: TRBJ1-2; d_call: -; cdr3_nt: TGTGCCAGCAGCTTGGTGGCGGATACTAACTATGGCTACACCTTC; cdr3_aa: CASSLVADTNYGYTF
cdr3_length: 15; clone_size: -; v_call: TRBV18; j_call: TRBJ2-7; d_call: TRBD1; cdr3_nt: TGTGCCAGCTCACCGGGACAGAGTTTATCCTACGAGCAGTACTTC; cdr3_aa: CASSPGQSLSYEQYF
cdr3_length: 15; clone_size: -; v_call: TRBV5-6; j_call: TRBJ1-3; d_call: TRBD1; cdr3_nt: TGTGCCAGCAGTTGGGGACAGGGAACGAGAAACACCATATATTTT; cdr3_aa: CASSWGQGTRNTIYF
cdr3_length: 16; clone_size: -; v_call: TRBV6-5; j_call: TRBJ2-7; d_call: -; cdr3_nt: TGTGCCAGCAGTTACTCGATTACGGGAGAAGGCTACGAGCAGTACTTC; cdr3_aa: CASSYSITGEGYEQYF
cdr3_length: 14; clone_size: -; v_call: TRBV27; j_call: TRBJ2-1; d_call: -; cdr3_nt: TGTGCCAGCAGTACCGGAGGGCAATACAATGAGCAGTTCTTC; cdr3_aa: CASSTGGQYNEQFF
cdr3_length: 15; clone_size: -; v_call: TRBV4-1; j_call: TRBJ1-2; d_call: TRBD1; cdr3_nt: TGCGCCAGCAGCCCCGACGGGACAGTTATGTATGGCTACACCTTC; cdr3_aa: CASSPDGTVMYGYTF
cdr3_length: 12; clone_size: -; v_call: TRBV27; j_call: TRBJ2-5; d_call: -; cdr3_nt: TGTGCCAGCAGTCGGTCGGGGGAGACCCAGTACTTC; cdr3_aa: CASSRSGETQYF
cdr3_length: 16; clone_size: -; v_call: TRBV6-5; j_call: TRBJ2-2; d_call: -; cdr3_nt: TGTGCCAGCAGTTACAGGGTCAGGGAGAACACCGGGGAGCTGTTTTTT; cdr3_aa: CASSYRVRENTGELFF
cdr3_length: 14; clone_size: -; v_call: TRBV7-9; j_call: TRBJ2-2; d_call: -; cdr3_nt: TGTGCCAGCAGCTTAGAACAGAGCACCGGGGAGCTGTTTTTT; cdr3_aa: CASSLEQSTGELFF
cdr3_length: 15; clone_size: -; v_call: TRBV5-5; j_call: TRBJ2-3; d_call: TRBD1; cdr3_nt: TGTGCCAGCAGCCCGACAGGGGGAGGCACAGATACGCAGTATTTT; cdr3_aa: CASSPTGGGTDTQYF
cdr3_length: 16; clone_size: -; v_call: TRBV30; j_call: TRBJ1-3; d_call: -; cdr3_nt: TGTGCCTGGAGTCCTTCGTGGGGCCCCTCTGGAAACACCATATATTTT; cdr3_aa: CAWSPSWGPSGNTIYF
cdr3_length: 14; clone_size: -; v_call: TRBV11-2; j_call: TRBJ1-2; d_call: -; cdr3_nt: TGTGCCAGCAGCTTAGAGGAGGGAAGAAGGGGCTACACCTTC; cdr3_aa: CASSLEEGRRGYTF
cdr3_length: 14; clone_size: -; v_call: TRBV4-3; j_call: TRBJ1-2; d_call: -; cdr3_nt: TGCGCCAGCAGCCAAGTGGAGGTCAACTATGGCTACACCTTC; cdr3_aa: CASSQVEVNYGYTF
cdr3_length: 13; clone_size: -; v_call: TRBV28; j_call: TRBJ2-7; d_call: TRBD2; cdr3_nt: TGTGCCAGCAGTTTCGGCGGGGGCTACGAGCAGTACTTC; cdr3_aa: CASSFGGGYEQYF
cdr3_length: 15; clone_size: -; v_call: TRBV10-3; j_call: TRBJ2-5; d_call: TRBD2; cdr3_nt: TGTGCCATCAGTGAGTCGACTAGCGGACAAGAGACCCAGTACTTC; cdr3_aa: CAISESTSGQETQYF
cdr3_length: 16; clone_size: -; v_call: TRBV7-9; j_call: TRBJ2-1; d_call: -; cdr3_nt: TGTGCCAGCAGCTTAGCGACGAGGGTGTTGGGGAATGAGCAGTTCTTC; cdr3_aa: CASSLATRVLGNEQFF
cdr3_length: 13; clone_size: -; v_call: TRBV10-1; j_call: TRBJ2-7; d_call: -; cdr3_nt: TGCGCCAGCAGTCGGGACACATCCTACGAGCAGTACTTC; cdr3_aa: CASSRDTSYEQYF
cdr3_length: 15; clone_size: -; v_call: TRBV5-4; j_call: TRBJ1-1; d_call: TRBD1; cdr3_nt: TGTGCCAGCAGCGGCAAGGGGGCGCAGTCCACTGAAGCTTTCTTT; cdr3_aa: CASSGKGAQSTEAFF
cdr3_length: 15; clone_size: -; v_call: TRBV6-1; j_call: TRBJ1-1; d_call: -; cdr3_nt: TGTGCCAGCAGTGAAGCGTGGCAGGGTAACACTGAAGCTTTCTTT; cdr3_aa: CASSEAWQGNTEAFF
cdr3_length: 12; clone_size: -; v_call: TRBV10-3; j_call: TRBJ2-7; d_call: -; cdr3_nt: TGTGCCACCAGGGCGGAACCCTACGAGCAGTACTTC; cdr3_aa: CATRAEPYEQYF
cdr3_length: 15; clone_size: -; v_call: TRBV7-9; j_call: TRBJ1-6; d_call: TRBD1; cdr3_nt: TGTGCCAGCAGCTGGACCGGGACAGGGACTTCACCCCTCCACTTT; cdr3_aa: CASSWTGTGTSPLHF
cdr3_length: 16; clone_size: -; v_call: TRBV9; j_call: TRBJ2-2; d_call: TRBD2; cdr3_nt: TGTGCCAGCAGCGTGCAAGCGGGAGGAGGCACCGGGGAGCTGTTTTTT; cdr3_aa: CASSVQAGGGTGELFF
cdr3_length: 13; clone_size: -; v_call: TRBV9; j_call: TRBJ1-1; d_call: -; cdr3_nt: TGTGCCAGCAGCGTCCGGGACACCGGTGAAGCTTTCTTT; cdr3_aa: CASSVRDTGEAFF
cdr3_length: 11; clone_size: -; v_call: TRBV19; j_call: TRBJ2-1; d_call: -; cdr3_nt: TGTGCCAGTGGGGAGTACAATGAGCAGTTCTTC; cdr3_aa: CASGEYNEQFF
cdr3_length: 17; clone_size: -; v_call: TRBV19; j_call: TRBJ2-3; d_call: TRBD2; cdr3_nt: TGTGCCAGTAGTATTTTCGGACTAGCGGACCACACAGATACGCAGTATTTT; cdr3_aa: CASSIFGLADHTDTQYF
cdr3_length: 15; clone_size: -; v_call: TRBV5-4; j_call: TRBJ2-7; d_call: TRBD1; cdr3_nt: TGTGCCAGCAGCTCGGGACAGGGGTTCTCCTACGAGCAGTACTTC; cdr3_aa: CASSSGQGFSYEQYF
cdr3_length: 15; clone_size: -; v_call: TRBV18; j_call: TRBJ2-3; d_call: -; cdr3_nt: TGTGCCAGCTCACCACCGAAACAGGGAGCAGATACGCAGTATTTT; cdr3_aa: CASSPPKQGADTQYF
cdr3_length: 15; clone_size: -; v_call: TRBV10-3; j_call: TRBJ1-4; d_call: TRBD1; cdr3_nt: TGTGCCATCAGTGATAGGACAGGGACTAATGAAAAACTGTTTTTT; cdr3_aa: CAISDRTGTNEKLFF
cdr3_length: 15; clone_size: -; v_call: TRBV18; j_call: TRBJ1-3; d_call: TRBD1; cdr3_nt: TGTGCCAGCTCACCGGACAGGAGCTCTGGAAACACCATATATTTT; cdr3_aa: CASSPDRSSGNTIYF
cdr3_length: 15; clone_size: -; v_call: TRBV5-1; j_call: TRBJ2-3; d_call: -; cdr3_nt: TGCGCCAGCAGCCCTACAGGGCCCTACACAGATACGCAGTATTTT; cdr3_aa: CASSPTGPYTDTQYF
cdr3_length: 21; clone_size: -; v_call: TRBV29-1; j_call: TRBJ2-3; d_call: -; cdr3_nt: TGCAGCGTTGAAGGCACCCCCGGCGGCGCCTCATCACGAGCCGACACAGATACGCAGTATTTT; cdr3_aa: CSVEGTPGGASSRADTDTQYF
cdr3_length: 15; clone_size: -; v_call: TRBV5-6; j_call: TRBJ1-1; d_call: -; cdr3_nt: TGTGCCAGCAGCTCCCCTGGCAGGGGTACTTCGGAAGCTTTCTTT; cdr3_aa: CASSSPGRGTSEAFF
cdr3_length: 16; clone_size: -; v_call: TRBV5-4; j_call: TRBJ2-3; d_call: TRBD2; cdr3_nt: TGTGCCAGCAGCTTGAAGCGGGAGTGGGGCACAGATACGCAGTATTTT; cdr3_aa: CASSLKREWGTDTQYF
cdr3_length: 14; clone_size: -; v_call: TRBV6-5; j_call: TRBJ1-6; d_call: -; cdr3_nt: TGTGCCAGCAGTTACTCTCGTCTTCCCTCACCCCTCCACTTT; cdr3_aa: CASSYSRLPSPLHF
cdr3_length: 12; clone_size: -; v_call: TRBV29-1; j_call: TRBJ2-2; d_call: -; cdr3_nt: TGCAGCGTTGCGGGAGCCCCCGGGGAGCTGTTTTTT; cdr3_aa: CSVAGAPGELFF
cdr3_length: 18; clone_size: -; v_call: TRBV28; j_call: TRBJ2-7; d_call: TRBD2; cdr3_nt: TGTGCCAGCAAACATAGGACGGGGACTAGCGGGAGGGTTTACGAGCAGTACTTC; cdr3_aa: CASKHRTGTSGRVYEQYF
cdr3_length: 14; clone_size: -; v_call: TRBV11-1; j_call: TRBJ1-1; d_call: -; cdr3_nt: TGTGCCAGCAGCTTACGGAGGGTAACAAGTGAAGCTTTCTTT; cdr3_aa: CASSLRRVTSEAFF
cdr3_length: 14; clone_size: -; v_call: TRBV18; j_call: TRBJ1-1; d_call: -; cdr3_nt: TGTGCCAGCTCACCAACAGGAGTGAACACTGAAGCTTTCTTT; cdr3_aa: CASSPTGVNTEAFF
cdr3_length: 14; clone_size: -; v_call: TRBV10-1; j_call: TRBJ2-7; d_call: -; cdr3_nt: TGCGCCAGCAGTGAGTTAGGACTGTCCTACGAGCAGTACTTC; cdr3_aa: CASSELGLSYEQYF
cdr3_length: 13; clone_size: -; v_call: TRBV6-5; j_call: TRBJ2-7; d_call: -; cdr3_nt: TGTGCCAGCAGTTACCCCCACTCCTACGAGCAGTACTTC; cdr3_aa: CASSYPHSYEQYF